The clone carrying this TCR beta chain was seen only a few times. Molecular barcoding with unique molecular identifiers was used for the TCRbeta library. TCRdb passed the PCR reads through MiXCR, listing each CDR3 protein once. The table records approximately 400,000 distinct CDR3 sequences, 11% of them present only once. Trimming pared 5 bases from V and 6 bases from J, leaving 11 bases between. CDR3 length equals 12 residues. This entry belongs to a study of T-cell reconstitution after alpha-beta-depleted transplantation in children. Source: PBMCs from the stem cell graft donor, taken from the stem cell graft. This chain connects TRBV12-3 or TRBV12-4 to TRBJ2-7; D call uncertain. The source is a human donor who donated a stem cell graft to a child with acute myeloid leukemia. The CDR3 region is CASSPPSSEQYF. In DNA, the CDR3 is TGTGCCAGCAGTCCCCCTAGTTCCGAGCAGTACTTC.